Given below is one TCR beta chain in context. This clonotype was observed many times. Its antigen is currently not known. Base quality data are lacking; no much larger clone is found one base away. The CDR3 contains 15 residues, cysteine and phenylalanine counted. Only CDR3 DNA remains: 45 bases, in frame from the first base. Via the germline V gene, CDR1 is SGHVS and CDR2 FQNEAQ. Trimming removed 1 base from V and 6 bases from J; the gene matches leave 9 bases unexplained. The entry originates in a study of neurological immune-mediated disorders (dated 2019 in TCRdb). Looking at the study overall: Among the roughly 34 multiple sclerosis patients, relapsing-remitting MS accounted for 31 and secondary progressive MS accounted for 3. The cohort included approximately 70 subjects: about 15 with HAM/TSP, around 34 with multiple sclerosis, and approximately 20 healthy controls. Peripheral blood TCR-beta repertoires from patients with HTLV-I-associated myelopathy (HAM/TSP), patients with multiple sclerosis, and healthy controls were compared in the study using UMI-based sequencing. Longitudinal samples, technical triplicates and paired sorted CD4+ and CD8+ T-cell subsets, alongside PBMC samples, were included among the approximately 98 TCR-beta libraries.

cDNA synthesis used template-switch 5'RACE with a primer carrying a 10-nucleotide random unique molecular identifier tagging each TCR transcript. Every sequencing run covered 15-18 subjects and yielded more than 160 million TCR-beta sequences. The RNeasy kit was used for extraction of total RNA. The KAPA Real-time Library Amplification kit was used to amplify TCR-beta VDJ regions with primers targeting the TCR constant region and the 5'RACE anchor. Sample indexes and Illumina adaptors were added in a first PCR, and a second PCR then increased library yield. After Ampure bead purification, the TCR product of roughly 650 bp was size-selected on a 2% E-gel SizeSelection system. Library quality was checked on a Bioanalyzer, concentration was measured with Qubit, and libraries were quantified with the Kapa Library Quantification kit before pooling. An Illumina HiSeq 2500 was used to sequence the libraries paired-end at 2 x 150 bp. To increase sequence diversity, about 25-31% phiX was spiked into each library pool. The source study handled its data this way. Quality-filtered reads were processed with the UMI-based MiGEC pipeline, which removed over 80% of raw TCR sequences during error correction. IMGT germline references were used for alignment of VDJ genes, and clonotypes were defined by a unique CDR3 amino acid sequence together with V-J genes. Clonal expansion, Shannon diversity and CDR3 relatedness (CalcPairwiseDistances, ClusterSamples) were evaluated with VDJtools, and phylogenetic trees were built with CLCbio workbench. Expanded clones were defined as having at least 8 unique UMIs, based on coefficient-of-variation modelling across technical triplicates. TCRdb trimmed public reads at Q25 via fastp, called clones via MiXCR and kept in-frame beta chains. Identical CDR3 proteins give one entry, which carries the most common genes and DNA. These V and J calls are TCRdb output, not the study's own analysis. The sample includes about 55,000 distinct CDR3 sequences, with less than 5% observed a single time. The top ten clonotypes cover 2.5% to 3.5% of the sample.

For the unsorted PBMC libraries, 2 million PBMCs were stored in RNAlater at -80 degrees C until RNA extraction and were used to generate the libraries. Multiple sclerosis patients were enrolled in a US clinical protocol evaluating disease progression by magnetic resonance imaging. Peripheral blood underwent Ficoll-Hypaque density gradient centrifugation to isolate PBMCs, which were then cryopreserved in liquid nitrogen. Overall results and qualifications from the work: TCR clonal expansion was greatest in HAM/TSP patients and smallest in MS patients, who ranked below even healthy controls. In a phylogenetic analysis, the repertoires of 18 out of 34 MS patients fell into a single cluster of related CDR3 sequences, pointing to a possible signature at the repertoire level. No clinical or MRI features were associated with the MS cluster, and the authors said that larger cohorts are needed. Across subjects, expanded clones never shared an identical CDR3 amino acid sequence, which suggests that the TCR-beta repertoires in every group were private.

Input material: PBMCs. This TCR derives from a man in his forties or fifties with multiple sclerosis. The chain is assembled from TRBV7-8 and TRBJ2-7; 7 bases in the junction line up with TRBD2. Here the CDR3 is given as CASSLDSAGVAEQYF. The DNA is TGTGCCAGCAGCTTAGATTCGGCGGGAGTGGCCGAGCAGTACTTC.